A selection of T cell receptor beta chains follows, all from one sample in a study of T cells in Graves' hyperthyroidism and ophthalmopathy. TCRdb redid the calling of the multiplex PCR reads with MiXCR, one entry per CDR3 protein. Of hundreds of thousands of distinct CDR3 sequences in the sample, less than 25% were seen once. Sample: blood. The receptor set was obtained from a woman under 40 with Graves' ophthalmopathy. Both conserved end residues are part of each CDR3.

V	J	CDR3
TRBV30	TRBJ2-2	CAWSVVWVADTGELFF
TRBV6-1	TRBJ1-5	CASRRTGHGNQPQHF
TRBV3-1	TRBJ1-5	CASSQEWSSNQPQHF
TRBV20-1	TRBJ2-5	CSAMTRKETQYF
TRBV9	TRBJ2-7	CASSVRPGSTYEQYF
TRBV29-1	TRBJ2-5	CSVDPLAALQETQYF
TRBV5-1	TRBJ1-1	CASSQTGYLNTEAFF
TRBV20-1	TRBJ1-2	CSASPGGPASYGYTF
TRBV28	TRBJ2-7	CASSSGGGRQSYEQYF
TRBV12-3/TRBV12-4	TRBJ1-1	CASRPDKNTEAFF
TRBV28	TRBJ2-7	CASSLPQGAGSYEQYF
TRBV5-1	TRBJ1-1	CASSLTGTGEAFF
TRBV28	TRBJ1-1	CASRASLGPNTEAFF
TRBV16	TRBJ1-1	CASSQSGREWLSNTEAFF
TRBV11-2	TRBJ2-2	CASSLRVAGDFTGELFF
TRBV27	TRBJ2-7	CASSSTGQFPYEQYF
TRBV6-1	TRBJ2-7	CASSAQGQAYEQYF
TRBV28	TRBJ2-5	CASTLGGGGQETQYF
TRBV7-2	TRBJ2-5	CASSRTSGETQYF
TRBV11-1	TRBJ2-2	CASGKLAGGANTGELFF
TRBV6-2/TRBV6-3	TRBJ2-5	CASSYAAGTVQETQYF
TRBV20-1	TRBJ2-7	CSAYRGGDEQYF
TRBV9	TRBJ2-7	CASSVDRYSYEQYF
TRBV12-3/TRBV12-4	TRBJ1-1	CASRRPFQGLNTEAFF
TRBV27	TRBJ2-2	CASSGDGNTGELFF
TRBV6-2/TRBV6-3	TRBJ1-1	CASSWRGGDTEAFF
TRBV2	TRBJ1-1	CASSEEGGDTEAFF
TRBV29-1	TRBJ1-1	CSVNRGNTEAFF
TRBV12-3/TRBV12-4	TRBJ1-1	CASSFSPTNTEAFF
TRBV12-3/TRBV12-4	TRBJ1-1	CASSLGQGKTEAFF
TRBV12-3/TRBV12-4	TRBJ1-5	CASSFRSGNQPQHF
TRBV20-1	TRBJ1-1	CSARETSGDTEAFF
TRBV5-1	TRBJ1-2	CASSLGLGQSNF
TRBV7-8	TRBJ1-1	CASSLDADTEAFF
TRBV12-3/TRBV12-4	TRBJ1-2	CASSLARTGSGYGYTF
TRBV5-1	TRBJ2-7	CASSLSASGLYEQYF
TRBV19	TRBJ1-1	CASTFMTNTEAFF
TRBV19	TRBJ2-6	CASSMGAWIGGANVLTF
TRBV28	TRBJ1-5	CASSVRQGDRPQHF
TRBV29-1	TRBJ1-2	CAAYPAANYGYTF
TRBV19	TRBJ1-2	CASSIGAGAHRGYTF
TRBV2	TRBJ1-1	CASTKAGGGTEAFF
TRBV6-1	TRBJ1-1	CASSEYPRTGMNTEAFF
TRBV6-5	TRBJ1-2	CASSYSGRGYTF